This TCR beta chain is drawn from a study of beta chain features in type 1 diabetes. All of the isolated RNA was reverse transcribed, so expressed TCRB transcripts were sequenced. The method was immunoSEQ multiplex PCR; TCRdb's version includes in-frame clones alone and lacks a portion of them. The sample includes more than 550,000 clones, roughly an eighth of them seen just once. The V gene end was trimmed by 2 bases and the J gene end by 5 bases; junction bases not matched to a gene: 8. The germline gives CDR1 MNHEY, CDR2 SVGAGI. CDR3 length equals 15 residues. The authors took one heparinised blood draw, averaging about 120 mL, from each donor. This clone was picked up one time. Its antigen is undetermined. Findings and limits, study-wide: Moderately but significantly shorter TCRB CDR3s were found in Type 1 diabetes patients in all four CD4+ subsets.

The sequence was obtained from a man aged 18-30 years with type 1 diabetes. The specimen sequenced was naive CD4+ T cells from blood. The chain couples TRBV6-5 to TRBJ2-7, with TRBD2 matching over 8 bases. CDR3 region: CASSYVVAGFDEQYF. In DNA form, the CDR3 reads TGTGCCAGCAGTTACGTCGTAGCGGGATTCGACGAGCAGTACTTC.